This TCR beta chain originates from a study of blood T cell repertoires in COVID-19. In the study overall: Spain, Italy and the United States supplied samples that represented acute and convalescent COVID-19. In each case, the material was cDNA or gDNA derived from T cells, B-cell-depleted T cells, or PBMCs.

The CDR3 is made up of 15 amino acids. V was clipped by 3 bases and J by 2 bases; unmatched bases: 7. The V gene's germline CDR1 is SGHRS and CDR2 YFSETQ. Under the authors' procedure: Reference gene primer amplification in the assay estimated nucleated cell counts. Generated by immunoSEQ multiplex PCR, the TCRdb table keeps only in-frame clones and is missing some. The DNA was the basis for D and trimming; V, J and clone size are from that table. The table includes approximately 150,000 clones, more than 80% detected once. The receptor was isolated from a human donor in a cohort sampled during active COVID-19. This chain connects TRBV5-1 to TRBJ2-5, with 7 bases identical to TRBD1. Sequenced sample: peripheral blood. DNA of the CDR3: TGCGCCAGCAGCTCCGGGACAGCTCTTCAAGAGACCCAGTACTTC. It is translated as CASSSGTALQETQYF.